What follows are 25 T cell receptor beta chains derived from one specimen sequenced in a study of T cells in localized non-small cell lung cancer. TCRdb keeps only in-frame clones here, not all; method: immunoSEQ multiplex PCR. The repertoire holds roughly 3,000 clones, with 25% to 35% as singletons. The specimen comprised lung tumor tissue, sampled before any cancer treatment. The receptors originated from a man aged 18-55 years with stage I lung adenocarcinoma.

V gene TRBV19 combines with J gene TRBJ1-2; D possibly corresponds to TRBD1 (5 bases). This CDR3 has 17 residues. The V end lost 0 bases, the J end lost 2 bases, and 16 bases lay between the germline ends. Germline assignment: CDR1 LNHDA and CDR2 SQIVND (reference sequence). The CDR3: CASSIDHETGTNYGYTF. The CDR3 bases are TGTGCCAGTAGTATAGATCACGAAACGGGGACGAACTATGGCTACACCTTC.

This clone was seen a few times. The V call is TRBV6-8, the J call TRBJ2-7; TRBD1 matches at 9 bases. Germline V gene sequence: CDR1 MNHGY, CDR2 SAAAGT. The CDR3 totals 16 residues. Trimming removed 0 bases from V and 2 bases from J; junction bases left unmatched: 5. The CDR3: CASSYSDRGRPYEQYF. CDR3 DNA: TGTGCCAGCAGTTACTCGGACAGGGGTAGGCCCTACGAGCAGTACTTC.

J is TRBJ1-2 and V is TRBV30; 7 positions match TRBD1. J was trimmed by 4 bases and V by 4 bases; bases with no gene match: 3. CDR1 is GTSNPN and CDR2 is SVGIG in the germline V gene (reference sequence). The CDR3 is made up of 12 amino acids. In nucleotides, the CDR3 is TGTGCCTGGAAGGGACAGCGCTATGGCTACACCTTC. It is translated as CAWKGQRYGYTF.

This clone appeared a few times. The CDR3 here is CASSTQGGQPQHF. The CDR3 region has the DNA TGTGCCAGCAGTACCCAGGGGGGCCAGCCCCAGCATTTT. The gene calls are TRBV6-8 and TRBJ1-5; 7 bases are shared with TRBD1. The CDR3 has 13 amino acids. V shed 5 bases and J 7 bases; nucleotides not matched to a gene: 5. Germline CDR1 is MNHGY and CDR2 is SAAAGT.

By share, this clone counts as large. V gene TRBV12-5 combines with J gene TRBJ1-1, with D perhaps TRBD1 (6 bases). The CDR3 loop spans 14 amino acids. CDR1 is LGHNT and CDR2 is FRNRAP in the germline V gene. CDR3 protein: CASKLGHQNTEAFF. CDR3 sequence (DNA): TGTGCCAGCAAACTGGGACACCAGAACACTGAAGCTTTCTTT.

The J gene is TRBJ2-3, the V gene TRBV6-8; D gene uncertain. The CDR3 has 13 amino acids. Germline V gene data show CDR1 as MNHGY and CDR2 as SAAAGT. Trimming took 5 bases from V and 2 from J, leaving 8 bases between them. The CDR3 DNA sequence: TGTGCCAGCAGTGGGTGGCCCACAGATACGCAGTATTTT. It translates to CASSGWPTDTQYF.

By its share, this clone is medium-sized. V usage is TRBV11-3 and J usage is TRBJ1-6; D might be TRBD1 (6 bases). This CDR3 region has 14 residues. Trimming took 4 bases from V and 7 from J, leaving 11 bases between them. CDR1 and CDR2 from the germline V gene are SGHNT and YENEEA. The CDR3 DNA is TGTGCCAGCAGCTCCCGGGACAAGAATTCACCCCTCCACTTT. Its protein product is CASSSRDKNSPLHF.

CDR3 in DNA: TGTGCCAGCAGCGTAGTAAAGGGAGGCATCTCTGGGGCCAACGTCCTGACTTTC. As protein: CASSVVKGGISGANVLTF. The chain couples TRBV9 to TRBJ2-6, with D maybe TRBD2 (6 bases). Germline V gene sequence: CDR1 SGDLS, CDR2 YYNGEE. The CDR3 is 18 residues long. V was trimmed by 0 bases and J by 0 bases, leaving 13 bases between them.

This clone was seen more than once but under ten times. The chain joins TRBV6-8 to TRBJ1-2; tentative D call: TRBD1 (5 bases). Trimming took off 5 bases at V and 0 bases at J, with 13 bases between the two ends. The germline CDR1 and CDR2 sequences are MNHGY and SAAAGT. The CDR3 is made up of 15 amino acids. The chain's CDR3 is CASSLLGGSNYGYTF. The CDR3 DNA is TGTGCCAGCAGTCTGCTGGGGGGATCTAACTATGGCTACACCTTC.

V is TRBV30 and J is TRBJ2-3; a weak D match, TRBD2 (6 bases). The CDR3 has 13 amino acids. V was cut by 3 bases and J by 3 bases, with 10 bases left in between. From germline, CDR1 is GTSNPN and CDR2 SVGIG (reference sequence). The CDR3 DNA sequence: TGTGCCTGGAGCGCCGGGAGTACAGATACGCAGTATTTT. Translating it yields CAWSAGSTDTQYF.

CDR3 sequence (DNA): TGTGCCAGTAGTACCACAGGGGGCGCCGGCTATGGCTACACCTTC. Amino acids: CASSTTGGAGYGYTF. The rearrangement links TRBV19 to TRBJ1-2; 9 bases are shared with TRBD1. V shed 4 bases, J shed 4 bases, and the junction held 7 bases outside the gene matches. This CDR3 is built from 15 residues. CDR1 is LNHDA, CDR2 SQIVND, per germline (reference sequence).

The table lists this clone with a few counts. This chain joins TRBV19 and TRBJ1-2; no reliable D call. Trimming left V 3 bases short and J 3 bases short, with 11 bases between. The CDR3 loop spans 14 amino acids. Germline V gene lookup returns CDR1 LNHDA and CDR2 SQIVND (reference sequence). This CDR3 is CASSIGGDYYGYTF. CDR3 in DNA: TGTGCCAGTAGTATTGGTGGAGACTACTATGGCTACACCTTC.

This clone is termed medium-sized. The rearrangement uses TRBV6-8 and TRBJ1-3; D remains ambiguous. This CDR3 spans 13 amino acids. The V and J ends lost 0 bases and 6 bases respectively, with 6 bases between them. Germline-derived CDR1 and CDR2 are MNHGY and SAAAGT. As DNA, the CDR3 is TGTGCCAGCAGTTACTCGAGGACAAACACCATATATTTT. Residues: CASSYSRTNTIYF.

This clone was counted only a few times. The chain has TRBV30 and TRBJ2-1; 9 bases agree with TRBD2. The CDR3 runs 16 residues. The germline V gene has CDR1 GTSNPN and CDR2 SVGIG (reference sequence). The ends lost 4 bases at V and 6 bases at J; junction bases unmatched: 13. The chain's CDR3 is CAWTQPTSGWTNEQFF. DNA for the CDR3: TGTGCCTGGACTCAACCCACTAGCGGGTGGACCAATGAGCAGTTCTTC. The full variable domain, its missing parts supplied by reference TRBV30 and TRBJ2-1, is SQTIHQWPATLVQPVGSPLSLECTVEGTSNPNLYWYRQAAGRGLQLLFYSVGIGQISSEVPQNLSASRPQDRQFILSSKKLLLSDSGFYLCAWTQPTSGWTNEQFFGPGTRLTVL.

By share, this clone ranks as medium-sized. The J gene is TRBJ2-7, the V gene TRBV6-8; tentative D call: TRBD1 (6 bases). The germline gives CDR1 MNHGY, CDR2 SAAAGT. The CDR3 is 14 residues long. Trimming stripped 0 bases from V and 4 bases from J, with 10 bases between. The DNA of the CDR3 is TGTGCCAGCAGTTACTCGGGACAACATTACGAGCAGTACTTC. It encodes CASSYSGQHYEQYF.

The table lists this clone with a few counts. This chain links TRBV30 with TRBJ1-4; D remains unclear. The length of the CDR3 is 16 residues. Germline V gene sequence: CDR1 GTSNPN, CDR2 SVGIG (reference sequence). Trimming stripped 3 bases from V and 0 bases from J, with 14 bases between. CDR3 DNA: TGTGCCTGGAGCCGGTACGCCCGGGCAACTAATGAAAAACTGTTTTTT. Its translation: CAWSRYARATNEKLFF. Complete variable domain (other parts from reference TRBV30 and TRBJ1-4): SQTIHQWPATLVQPVGSPLSLECTVEGTSNPNLYWYRQAAGRGLQLLFYSVGIGQISSEVPQNLSASRPQDRQFILSSKKLLLSDSGFYLCAWSRYARATNEKLFFGSGTQLSVL.

This clone turned up a few times. The chain uses TRBV1 and TRBJ2-7; no DNA check was done on the table's D call, TRBD1. TRBV1 is described as a pseudogene. CDR3 length: 17 amino acids. DNA for the CDR3: TGCGCCAGCAGCCAAGAGGGAACAGGGATTGACTATGGGGGGCAGTACTTC. This codes for CASSQEGTGIDYGGQYF.

This clone is categorized as large. The rearrangement joins TRBV11-3 to TRBJ2-6; tentatively, D is TRBD1 or TRBD2 (5 bases each). There are 16 residues in the CDR3. Germline values: CDR1 SGHNT, CDR2 YENEEA. V dropped 0 bases and J dropped 2 bases, with 8 bases sitting between them. The CDR3 DNA reads TGTGCCAGCAGCTTAGACCAGGGAGCTGGGGCCAACGTCCTGACTTTC. Its translation is CASSLDQGAGANVLTF.

CDR3 residues: CAWSTSYEQYF. CDR3 nucleotides: TGTGCCTGGAGTACCTCCTACGAGCAGTACTTC. The V gene is TRBV30, the J gene TRBJ2-7; D remains ambiguous. The CDR3 contains 11 residues. CDR1 and CDR2 from the germline V gene are GTSNPN and SVGIG (reference sequence). The V and J ends lost 2 bases and 0 bases respectively, with 2 bases between them.

This clone rates as large. The chain recombines TRBV6-8 with TRBJ2-5, with D possibly TRBD1 on 6 matching bases. The V gene lost 6 bases and the J gene lost 5 bases, with 16 bases spanning the gap. The CDR3 covers 14 residues. Germline values: CDR1 MNHGY, CDR2 SAAAGT. CDR3 loop: CASRQTGIGETQYF. The CDR3 DNA sequence: TGTGCCAGCAGGCAAACAGGGATCGGGGAGACCCAGTACTTC.

The rearrangement uses TRBV6-8 and TRBJ1-1; D is possibly TRBD1 (5 bases). Germline V gives CDR1 MNHGY, CDR2 SAAAGT. The CDR3 has 17 residues. V shed 7 bases and J shed 11 bases, with 32 bases lying between them. The CDR3 sequence: CASTNSGTGDPITGAFF. The CDR3 coding sequence is TGTGCCAGCACCAACTCCGGGACGGGGGATCCGATAACCGGGGCTTTCTTT.

Comments on this clone: The junction and the germline gene differ at one end; a read error may be behind it. V is TRBV30 and J is TRBJ1-2; D gene ambiguous. There are 13 residues in the CDR3. The germline V gene encodes CDR1 GTSNPN and CDR2 SVGIG (reference sequence). The CDR3 DNA is TGTGCCTGGAGTGCCCAAGCTAACAATGGCTACACCTTC. Translation: CAWSAQANNGYTF.

Judged by abundance, this clone is large. J is TRBJ1-1 and V is TRBV11-3; D call uncertain. Trimming left V 5 bases short and J 4 bases short, with 20 bases between. This CDR3 is 16 amino acids long. CDR1 and CDR2 from the germline V gene are SGHNT and YENEEA. CDR3 in DNA: TGTGCCAGCAGCCAAGCCCGGTCTCGCTCCGGCACTGAAGCTTTCTTT. Translated, it gives CASSQARSRSGTEAFF.

The rearrangement links TRBV28 to TRBJ2-3; a possible D gene is TRBD2 (7 bases). Germline V gene sequence: CDR1 MDHEN, CDR2 SYDVKM. The CDR3 consists of 14 residues. V was clipped by 3 bases and J by 4 bases, with 11 bases between them. CDR3 coding DNA: TGTGCCAGCAGTTTGGGGGGGCCCGCAGATACGCAGTATTTT. Amino acids: CASSLGGPADTQYF.

The V call is TRBV30, the J call TRBJ1-1; 8 bases map to TRBD1. The CDR3 has 15 amino acids. Germline V gene sequence: CDR1 GTSNPN, CDR2 SVGIG (reference sequence). V lost 0 bases and J lost 4; bases outside the gene matches: 7. For the CDR3, the DNA is TGTGCCTGGAGTGTACCCCAGGGGGCGCCCACTGAAGCTTTCTTT. It yields the protein CAWSVPQGAPTEAFF.